These T cell receptor beta chains were read from a single sample in a study of PD-L1 blockade in urothelial cancer. Libraries were prepared by immunoSEQ multiplex PCR; TCRdb keeps only in-frame clonotypes and omits some of them. The sample yields 100,000 to 150,000 clones, about 88% seen once. The source was PBMCs, collected around atezolizumab (anti-PD-L1) treatment. The receptors shown here come from a man in his forties or fifties with urothelial cancer. The CDR3 runs from the conserved cysteine through the conserved F or W. A D gene is named only where the DNA matches it firmly. Only part of the rows carry a size: once, few, many, or a class if the clone is expanded.

clone size	D gene	CDR3 length	V gene	J gene	CDR3 protein	CDR3 DNA
once	NA	11	TRBV2	TRBJ2-1	CASSYYNEQFF	TGTGCCAGTTCCTACTACAATGAGCAGTTCTTC
NA	TRBD2	16	TRBV7-9	TRBJ2-4	CASSLSAGGPSNIQYF	TGTGCCAGCAGCTTATCCGCGGGAGGGCCGAGTAACATTCAGTACTTC
NA	NA	14	TRBV6-4	TRBJ1-5	CASSVEQGYQPQHF	TGTGCCAGCAGTGTGGAGCAGGGGTATCAGCCCCAGCATTTT
NA	TRBD2	15	TRBV7-2	TRBJ2-7	CASSLAGLVSYEQYF	TGTGCCAGCAGCCTCGCCGGACTAGTATCCTACGAGCAGTACTTC
NA	NA	13	TRBV18	TRBJ2-7	CASSPRGSGEQYF	TGTGCCAGCTCACCTCGGGGTTCCGGCGAGCAGTACTTC
NA	NA	16	TRBV5-1	TRBJ2-5	CASSLSAYGGTGTQYF	TGCGCCAGCAGCTTGTCTGCCTACGGCGGGACTGGGACCCAGTACTTC
few	TRBD2	16	TRBV9	TRBJ2-3	CASSGKSGRGADTQYF	TGTGCCAGCAGCGGGAAGAGCGGGAGGGGGGCAGATACGCAGTATTTT
NA	NA	13	TRBV6-5	TRBJ2-7	CASSKPGSYEQYF	TGTGCCAGCAGTAAACCGGGGTCCTACGAGCAGTACTTC
NA	TRBD2	14	TRBV10-2	TRBJ2-3	CASSDSGGIDTQYF	TGCGCCAGCAGTGATTCGGGGGGGATTGATACGCAGTATTTT
NA	NA	15	TRBV4-1	TRBJ2-5	CASSHTGSVQETQYF	TGCGCCAGCAGCCATACAGGGTCGGTTCAAGAGACCCAGTACTTC
NA	NA	15	TRBV5-4	TRBJ2-1	CASSLPGEANNEQFF	TGTGCCAGCAGCTTGCCGGGGGAGGCTAACAATGAGCAGTTCTTC
NA	NA	13	TRBV30	TRBJ1-5	CAWNTGGNQPQHF	TGTGCCTGGAACACGGGGGGCAATCAGCCCCAGCATTTT
NA	TRBD2	14	TRBV4-1	TRBJ2-7	CASSPGTSDYEQYF	TGCGCCAGCAGCCCCGGGACTAGCGACTACGAGCAGTACTTC
NA	TRBD1	19	TRBV4-2	TRBJ2-3	CASSPSAAGTGVGADTQYF	TGTGCCAGCAGCCCGTCCGCGGCGGGGACAGGGGTCGGAGCAGATACGCAGTATTTT
NA	TRBD1	14	TRBV28	TRBJ1-5	CASSAGGSGQPQHF	TGTGCCAGCAGTGCAGGGGGCTCGGGTCAGCCCCAGCATTTT
NA	NA	14	TRBV28	TRBJ1-3	CASSYRGTGNTIYF	TGTGCCAGCAGCTATCGGGGGACTGGAAACACCATATATTTT
NA	TRBD1	15	TRBV7-9	TRBJ1-2	CASSHRDRGRFGYTF	TGTGCCAGCAGCCACCGGGACAGGGGGCGTTTTGGCTACACCTTC
NA	TRBD1	16	TRBV6-6	TRBJ1-5	CASSFVQGASNQPQHF	TGTGCCAGCAGTTTCGTACAGGGGGCTAGCAATCAGCCCCAGCATTTT
NA	TRBD2	16	TRBV19	TRBJ2-3	CASSIPLAGTTDTQYF	TGTGCCAGTAGTATCCCCCTAGCGGGAACCACAGATACGCAGTATTTT
once	TRBD2	14	TRBV18	TRBJ2-3	CASSGTSVTDTQYF	TGTGCCAGCTCCGGGACTAGCGTCACAGATACGCAGTATTTT
NA	TRBD1	15	TRBV30	TRBJ1-4	CAWSPGTVTGEKLFF	TGTGCCTGGAGCCCGGGGACAGTCACGGGTGAAAAACTGTTTTTT
NA	NA	14	TRBV19	TRBJ2-5	CASSYGQIQETQYF	TGTGCCAGTAGTTACGGACAGATTCAAGAGACCCAGTACTTC
NA	TRBD1	18	TRBV4-1	TRBJ1-1	CASSQWEQGNDMNTEAFF	TGCGCCAGCAGCCAGTGGGAACAGGGGAACGACATGAACACTGAAGCTTTCTTT
NA	NA	12	TRBV7-9	TRBJ2-1	CASSFLYNEQFF	TGTGCCAGCAGCTTCCTGTACAATGAGCAGTTCTTC
once	TRBD1	15	TRBV28	TRBJ1-5	CASTPGTGGNQPQHF	TGTGCCAGCACCCCAGGGACAGGGGGCAATCAGCCCCAGCATTTT
NA	NA	14	TRBV11-3	TRBJ2-1	CASSLGPLAPEQFF	TGTGCCAGCAGCTTAGGACCCCTAGCTCCTGAGCAGTTCTTC
NA	NA	20	TRBV9	TRBJ1-1	CASSSSRKTGLKDNGTEAFF	TGTGCCAGCAGTAGTAGTCGTAAGACAGGTTTAAAGGATAACGGCACTGAAGCTTTCTTT
NA	NA	13	TRBV18	TRBJ2-5	CASSREGQETQYF	TGTGCCAGCTCCCGAGAGGGCCAAGAGACCCAGTACTTC
NA	NA	14	TRBV6-1	TRBJ1-2	CASRSDSFVYGYTF	TGTGCCAGCAGGAGTGACAGTTTTGTGTATGGCTACACCTTC
NA	NA	15	TRBV5-1	TRBJ2-1	CASSPPGQKYNEQFF	TGCGCCAGCAGCCCACCGGGACAAAAATACAATGAGCAGTTCTTC
NA	NA	11	TRBV7-9	TRBJ2-4	CATTEKNIQYF	TGTGCCACTACCGAAAAAAACATTCAGTACTTC
once	NA	14	TRBV7-9	TRBJ2-3	CASSSRRGPDTQYF	TGTGCCAGCAGCTCCCGCCGCGGGCCAGATACGCAGTATTTT
NA	TRBD2	14	TRBV18	TRBJ2-1	CASSLAGGTNEQFF	TGTGCCAGCTCCCTAGCGGGAGGGACCAATGAGCAGTTCTTC
few	NA	14	TRBV28	TRBJ2-7	CASSDIRDLVEQYF	TGTGCCAGCAGTGATATCAGGGATTTGGTTGAGCAGTACTTC
NA	NA	14	TRBV5-1	TRBJ2-2	CASRRLGEAGELFF	TGCGCCAGCAGAAGGTTGGGAGAGGCCGGGGAGCTGTTTTTT
NA	TRBD1	16	TRBV7-2	TRBJ2-4	CASSPRQGEVKNIQYF	TGTGCCAGCAGCCCCAGACAGGGTGAAGTCAAAAACATTCAGTACTTC
NA	TRBD1	15	TRBV5-4	TRBJ2-4	CASSGTGTGENIQYF	TGTGCCAGCAGCGGGACAGGGACCGGTGAAAACATTCAGTACTTC
many	NA	13	TRBV5-1	TRBJ2-2	CASSVGDTGELFF	TGCGCCAGCAGTGTGGGAGATACCGGGGAGCTGTTTTTT
NA	TRBD1	13	TRBV2	TRBJ2-1	CASRLDRVNEQFF	TGTGCCAGCAGACTAGACAGGGTCAATGAGCAGTTCTTC
NA	TRBD1	15	TRBV27	TRBJ2-1	CASSRRTGGANEQFF	TGTGCCAGCAGCAGGCGGACAGGGGGTGCCAATGAGCAGTTCTTC
once	TRBD2	19	TRBV2	TRBJ2-1	CASSEASGVAGDYYNEQFF	TGTGCCAGCAGTGAAGCGTCAGGGGTAGCGGGAGATTACTACAATGAGCAGTTCTTC
once	TRBD1	16	TRBV7-6	TRBJ1-6	CASSSGTGGWNSPLHF	TGTGCCAGCAGCTCAGGGACAGGGGGCTGGAATTCACCCCTCCACTTT
NA	TRBD2	17	TRBV19	TRBJ2-3	CASSIATRLAGEDTQYF	TGTGCCAGTAGTATAGCTACCAGACTAGCGGGAGAGGATACGCAGTATTTT
NA	TRBD2	15	TRBV30	TRBJ2-1	CAWREGTTYRNEQFF	TGTGCCTGGAGGGAAGGGACTACCTATCGCAATGAGCAGTTCTTC
few	TRBD2	15	TRBV5-6	TRBJ2-2	CASSLGLAGVGELFF	TGTGCCAGCAGCTTAGGGCTAGCGGGAGTTGGGGAGCTGTTTTTT
NA	TRBD2	16	TRBV11-2	TRBJ2-5	CASSLEVAGGLETQYF	TGTGCCAGCAGCTTAGAGGTAGCGGGAGGTTTAGAGACCCAGTACTTC
once	NA	13	TRBV5-1	TRBJ2-7	CASSLSAGKEQYF	TGCGCCAGCAGCTTGTCAGCGGGTAAAGAGCAGTACTTC
NA	TRBD2	15	TRBV9	TRBJ2-3	CASGLAGDGTDTQYF	TGTGCCAGCGGTTTAGCGGGAGATGGGACAGATACGCAGTATTTT
once	TRBD1	15	TRBV28	TRBJ1-1	CASGKRGPANTEAFF	TGTGCCAGCGGAAAGAGGGGGCCGGCGAACACTGAAGCTTTCTTT
once	TRBD1	13	TRBV2	TRBJ2-1	CASSKQGYNEQFF	TGTGCCAGCAGCAAACAGGGGTACAATGAGCAGTTCTTC
NA	NA	15	TRBV7-2	TRBJ2-1	CASSPAGQLYNEQFF	TGTGCCAGCAGTCCCGCGGGACAGCTCTACAATGAGCAGTTCTTC
NA	NA	11	TRBV20-1	TRBJ2-7	CSAREQYEQYF	TGCAGTGCTAGAGAGCAGTACGAGCAGTACTTC
NA	NA	12	TRBV6-5	TRBJ2-7	CASSPGGNEQYF	TGTGCCAGCAGTCCTGGGGGGAACGAGCAGTACTTC
NA	NA	16	TRBV25-1	TRBJ1-1	CASSEIGEYMNTEAFF	TGTGCCAGCAGTGAAATAGGAGAGTACATGAACACTGAAGCTTTCTTT